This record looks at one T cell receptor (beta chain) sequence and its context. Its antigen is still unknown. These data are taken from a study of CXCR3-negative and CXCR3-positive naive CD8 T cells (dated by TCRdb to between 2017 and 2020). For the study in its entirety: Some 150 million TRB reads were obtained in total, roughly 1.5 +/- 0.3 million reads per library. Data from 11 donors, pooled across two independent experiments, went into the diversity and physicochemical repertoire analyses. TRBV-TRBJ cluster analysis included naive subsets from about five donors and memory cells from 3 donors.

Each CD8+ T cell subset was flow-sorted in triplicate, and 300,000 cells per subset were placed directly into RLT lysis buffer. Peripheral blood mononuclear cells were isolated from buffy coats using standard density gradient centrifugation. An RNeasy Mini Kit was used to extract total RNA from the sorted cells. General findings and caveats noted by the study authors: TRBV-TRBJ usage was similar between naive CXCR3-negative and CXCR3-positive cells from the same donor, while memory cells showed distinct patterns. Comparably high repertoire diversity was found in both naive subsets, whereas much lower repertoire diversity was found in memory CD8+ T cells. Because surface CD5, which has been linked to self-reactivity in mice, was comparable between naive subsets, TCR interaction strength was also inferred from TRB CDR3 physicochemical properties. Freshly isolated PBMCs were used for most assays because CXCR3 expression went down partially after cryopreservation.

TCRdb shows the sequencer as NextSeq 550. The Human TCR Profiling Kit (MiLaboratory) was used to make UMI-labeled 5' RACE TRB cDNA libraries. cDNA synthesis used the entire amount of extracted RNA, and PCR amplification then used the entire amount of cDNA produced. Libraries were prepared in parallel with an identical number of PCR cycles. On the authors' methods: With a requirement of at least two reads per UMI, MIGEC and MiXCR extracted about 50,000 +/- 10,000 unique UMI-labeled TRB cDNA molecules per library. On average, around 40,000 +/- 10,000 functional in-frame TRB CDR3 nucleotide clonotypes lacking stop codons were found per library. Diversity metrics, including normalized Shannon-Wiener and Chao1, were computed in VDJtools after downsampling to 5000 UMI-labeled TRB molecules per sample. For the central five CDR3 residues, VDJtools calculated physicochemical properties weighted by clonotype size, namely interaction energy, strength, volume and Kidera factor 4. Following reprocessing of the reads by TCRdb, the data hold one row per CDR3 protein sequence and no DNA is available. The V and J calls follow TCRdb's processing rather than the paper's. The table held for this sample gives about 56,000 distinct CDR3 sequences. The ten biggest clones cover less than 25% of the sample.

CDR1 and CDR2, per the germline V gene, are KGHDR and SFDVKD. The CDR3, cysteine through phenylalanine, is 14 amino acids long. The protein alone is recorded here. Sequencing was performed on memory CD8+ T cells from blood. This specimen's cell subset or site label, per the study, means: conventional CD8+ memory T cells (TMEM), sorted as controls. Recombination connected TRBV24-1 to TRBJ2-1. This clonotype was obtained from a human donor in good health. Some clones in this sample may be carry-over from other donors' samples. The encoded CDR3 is CATSDAGPYNEQFF.